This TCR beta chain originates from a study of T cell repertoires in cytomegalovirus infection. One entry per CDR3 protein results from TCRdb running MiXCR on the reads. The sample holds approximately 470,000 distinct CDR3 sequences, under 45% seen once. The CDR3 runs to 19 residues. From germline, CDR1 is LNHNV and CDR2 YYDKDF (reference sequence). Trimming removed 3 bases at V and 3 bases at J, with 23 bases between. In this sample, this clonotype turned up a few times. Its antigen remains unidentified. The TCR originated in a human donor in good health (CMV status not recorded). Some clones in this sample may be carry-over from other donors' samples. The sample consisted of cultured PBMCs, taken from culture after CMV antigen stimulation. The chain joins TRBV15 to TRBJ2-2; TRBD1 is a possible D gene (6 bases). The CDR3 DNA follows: TGTGCCACCAGCAGCCCTAGAGAGGTTACGGCAGGGGACACCGGGGAGCTGTTTTTT. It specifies CATSSPREVTAGDTGELFF.